This TCR beta chain came from a study of cytomegalovirus exposure and HLA in healthy donors. Concerning this clone itself: What it binds is unknown.

Whole-study results and caveats: Relative to equally common others, HLA-associated TCR beta chains showed greater clonal expansion in a later analysis.

The CDR3 has 17 residues. Trimming at V came to 6 bases and at J to 1 base, leaving 12 bases not matched to a gene. From germline, CDR1 is SNHLY and CDR2 FYNNEI. It was with 60 Vbeta and 13 Jbeta primers that the PCR ran. Sequencing was performed with immunoSEQ multiplex PCR; in TCRdb, only in-frame clones are kept and a portion is missing. The sample comprises roughly 200,000 clones, more than 65% of which are singletons, and approximately 0.47% rests with the top ten. The TCR originated in a woman in her fifties or sixties in good health and CMV-seronegative. The rearrangement links TRBV2 to TRBJ2-3; TRBD2 matches at 8 bases. Input material: PBMCs. CDR3 sequence: CASRGPGGAGGTDTQYF. The CDR3 DNA reads as TGTGCCAGCAGGGGCCCGGGGGGAGCGGGAGGCACAGATACGCAGTATTTT.